These 32 T cell receptor beta chains were sequenced from one sample in a study of T cells in lung cancer brain metastases. Method: immunoSEQ multiplex PCR; TCRdb's copy keeps in-frame clones and lacks some. The sample has 950 to 1,300 clones, about 86% seen once; the top ten hold about a sixth. Source material: tumor tissue from a brain metastasis. These receptors all come from a woman aged 50 to 60 with non-small cell lung cancer that had spread to the brain.

The V gene is TRBV30, the J gene TRBJ1-1, with 7 positions matching TRBD1. Trimming cost V 8 bases and J 3 bases; bases outside gene matches: 9. Germline values: CDR1 GTSNPN, CDR2 SVGIG (reference sequence). The CDR3 has 13 residues. Here the CDR3 DNA reads TGTGCCGGTAAGACAGGGAGGGACACTGAAGCTTTCTTT. This gives the protein CAGKTGRDTEAFF. The whole variable domain, filled in from reference TRBV30 and TRBJ1-1, reads SQTIHQWPATLVQPVGSPLSLECTVEGTSNPNLYWYRQAAGRGLQLLFYSVGIGQISSEVPQNLSASRPQDRQFILSSKKLLLSDSGFYLCAGKTGRDTEAFFGQGTRLTVV.

Notes on this clone: One end of the junction varies from germline; a read error may be responsible. Other DNA variants within this sample encode the same CDR3. The gene calls are TRBV7-7 and TRBJ2-2; D uncertain. This CDR3 is built from 16 residues. Germline V gene data show CDR1 as SSHAT and CDR2 as FNYEAQ (reference sequence). This CDR3 is CASSLSLIANTGELFF. The CDR3 nucleotides read TGTGCTAGCAGCTTATCCCTGATCGCGAACACCGGGGAGCTGTTTTTT.

The chain carries TRBV29-1 and TRBJ2-2; possible D gene TRBD2, 7 bases. V was shortened by 7 bases and J by 5 bases, with 17 bases between the two germline ends. The CDR3 totals 14 residues. Germline V gives CDR1 SQVTM, CDR2 ANQGSEA. CDR3 DNA sequence: TGCAGCGGGCAATCAGGGGAGGGAACCGGGGAGCTGTTTTTT. Protein product: CSGQSGEGTGELFF.

The chain employs TRBV6-5 and TRBJ2-7; D unresolved. This CDR3 has 14 residues. V lost 4 bases and J 0 bases, leaving 10 bases between the germline ends. The germline V gene has CDR1 MNHEY and CDR2 SVGAGI. The CDR3 DNA follows: TGTGCCAGCAGTTTCCGACCGGACTCCTACGAGCAGTACTTC. Amino acid sequence: CASSFRPDSYEQYF.

The V gene is TRBV6-1, the J gene TRBJ1-1; D gene unclear. The CDR3 loop spans 15 amino acids. Germline V gene lookup returns CDR1 MNHNS and CDR2 SASEGT. The V end was cut by 2 bases, the J end by 6 bases, with 16 bases between. The CDR3 nucleotides are TGTGCCAGCAGTGAAAGATCGGCCGCGGCGCCTGAAGCTTTCTTT. Encoded protein: CASSERSAAAPEAFF.

Of note for this clone: A far larger clone is just one base off, so this is likely a read error. The same CDR3 also results from other DNA sequences found in this sample. This chain joins TRBV5-1 and TRBJ1-1, with D unresolved. With 5 bases removed from V and 7 bases from J, the gap between germline ends came to 12 bases. Germline CDR1 is SGHRS and CDR2 is YFSETQ. The CDR3 runs 12 residues. The CDR3 bases are TGCGCCAGCAGTAGCCGGGATAGTGAAGCTTTCTTT. This gives the protein CASSSRDSEAFF. Full variable domain (remainder filled in from reference TRBV5-1 and TRBJ1-1): KAGVTQTPRYLIKTRGQQVTLSCSPISGHRSVSWYQQTPGQGLQFLFEYFSETQRNKGNFPGRFSGRQFSNSRSEMNVSTLELGDSALYLCASSSRDSEAFFGQGTRLTVV.

The CDR3 nucleotides are TGTGCCAGCAGTTCTCAATTGGAGACAGGGCCATCCCTCCACTTT. Protein: CASSSQLETGPSLHF. V is TRBV27 and J is TRBJ1-6; 7 bases fit TRBD1. This CDR3 is built from 15 residues. Germline V gene sequence: CDR1 MNHEY, CDR2 SMNVEV (reference sequence). V lost 4 bases and J lost 14; bases outside the gene matches: 14.

The V gene is TRBV19, the J gene TRBJ1-5; 9 positions match TRBD1. Germline CDR1 reads LNHDA; CDR2 reads SQIVND (reference sequence). This CDR3 has 14 amino acids. After removal of 6 bases from V and 5 bases from J, the junction contained 5 bases not matched to a gene. As DNA, the CDR3 is TGTGCCAGTAGACCTTGGACAGGGGATCAGCCCCAGCATTTT. It yields the protein CASRPWTGDQPQHF.

This chain uses TRBV14 with TRBJ1-1; D is perhaps TRBD1 (6 bases). The germline V and J ends were trimmed by 3 bases and 5 bases, with 10 bases remaining between them. The CDR3 runs 13 residues. In germline, CDR1 is SGHDN, CDR2 FVKESK. The CDR3 DNA sequence: TGTGCCAGCAGCCACCGAGGACAGACTGAAGCTTTCTTT. It specifies CASSHRGQTEAFF.

This clone has just one count. The chain links TRBV7-9 to TRBJ2-1; tentative D call: TRBD2 (5 bases). Germline CDR1 and CDR2: SEHNR and FQNEAQ (reference sequence). The CDR3 has 16 amino acids. Trimming cost V 4 bases and J 5 bases, with 18 bases left between them. Here the CDR3 DNA reads TGTGCCAGCAGCTCAAGAGAGAGCGGAAGAAACAATGAGCAGTTCTTC. The encoded protein is CASSSRESGRNNEQFF.

This clone was picked up a small number of times. The chain uses TRBV6-6 and TRBJ2-1; 9 bases line up with TRBD2. The ends lost 0 bases at V and 13 bases at J; junction bases unmatched: 7. Germline CDR1 MNHNY, CDR2 SVGAGI (reference sequence). The CDR3 covers 14 residues. The CDR3 sequence is CASSYSGLAGLQFF. DNA for the CDR3: TGTGCCAGCAGTTACTCGGGACTAGCAGGTTTACAGTTCTTC.

CDR3 residues: CSVIGQGKYYGYTF. CDR3 in DNA: TGCAGCGTGATCGGACAGGGGAAATACTATGGCTACACCTTC. The rearrangement links TRBV29-1 to TRBJ1-2, with TRBD1 matching over 9 bases. V lost 6 bases and J lost 3; bases outside the gene matches: 8. Germline V lookup: CDR1 SQVTM, CDR2 ANQGSEA. The CDR3 consists of 14 residues.

This chain joins TRBV11-2 and TRBJ2-4; D not resolved. Germline V gene sequence: CDR1 SGHAT, CDR2 FQNNGV. Trimming cost V 3 bases and J 7 bases, with 1 base left between them. The CDR3 is made up of 10 amino acids. The CDR3, as DNA: TGTGCCAGCAGCTTGAACATTCAGTACTTC. This translates into CASSLNIQYF.

V usage is TRBV4-1 and J usage is TRBJ1-1; no clear D. The germline CDR1 and CDR2 sequences are MGHRA and YSYEKL. The V gene lost 0 bases and the J gene lost 0 bases, with 5 bases spanning the gap. This CDR3 has 14 amino acids. The CDR3 here is CASSQESMNTEAFF. CDR3 DNA sequence: TGCGCCAGCAGCCAAGAATCCATGAACACTGAAGCTTTCTTT.

The chain employs TRBV5-1 and TRBJ1-3; TRBD1 might be the D (5 bases). Per the germline V gene, CDR1 is SGHRS and CDR2 is YFSETQ. V was pared by 4 bases and J by 0 bases, with 17 bases between. This CDR3 region has 17 residues. CDR3 loop: CASSITGTFSSGNTIYF. The CDR3 DNA sequence: TGCGCCAGCAGCATAACCGGGACCTTCAGCTCTGGAAACACCATATATTTT.

The chain links TRBV7-2 to TRBJ2-7; D remains ambiguous. The CDR3 loop spans 11 amino acids. The V end was cut by 2 bases, the J end by 9 bases, with 8 bases between. Germline V gene data show CDR1 as SGHTA and CDR2 as FQGNSA. Here the CDR3 reads CASSLYGSQYF. The CDR3 bases are TGTGCCAGCAGCTTATACGGGTCGCAGTACTTC.

This clone was counted once. The V call is TRBV5-4, the J call TRBJ2-1, with D tentatively TRBD1 (5 bases). This CDR3 contains 11 residues. Germline-derived CDR1 and CDR2 are SGHNT and YYREEE (reference sequence). V was cut by 1 base and J by 9 bases, with 5 bases left in between. CDR3 bases: TGTGCCAGCAGCTTGCAGGGTGAGCAGTTCTTC. This encodes CASSLQGEQFF.

V gene TRBV27 combines with J gene TRBJ2-7; TRBD1 agrees at 7 bases. The CDR3 spans 16 residues. CDR1 MNHEY and CDR2 SMNVEV come from the germline V gene (reference sequence). The trim removed 4 bases at V and 3 bases at J, leaving 12 bases unmatched. The DNA for the CDR3 is TGTGCCAGCAGTTCAACCCGATTGGGACAGAACTACGAGCAGTACTTC. It yields the protein CASSSTRLGQNYEQYF.

As concerns this clone: At one end, the junction sequence differs from germline, possibly due to a read error. J is TRBJ1-2 and V is TRBV7-9; D is ambiguous. The CDR3 has 15 residues. Germline values: CDR1 SEHNR, CDR2 FQNEAQ (reference sequence). The CDR3 is CASSFGQDPNYGYTF. The DNA of the CDR3 is TGTGCCAGCAGCTTCGGGCAGGACCCTAATTATGGCTACACCTTC.

The chain links TRBV2 to TRBJ1-4; the D gene is possibly TRBD1 (5 bases). CDR3 length: 14 residues. Trimming took 6 bases from V and 4 from J, leaving 12 bases between them. From germline, CDR1 is SNHLY and CDR2 FYNNEI. The CDR3 region is CASSSGTVNEKLFF. The DNA for the CDR3 is TGTGCCAGCAGCTCCGGGACGGTTAATGAAAAACTGTTTTTT. Based on the CDR3 plus reference TRBV2 and TRBJ1-4, the full variable domain is EPEVTQTPSHQVTQMGQEVILRCVPISNHLYFYWYRQILGQKVEFLVSFYNNEISEKSEIFDDQFSVERPDGSNFTLKIRSTKLEDSAMYFCASSSGTVNEKLFFGSGTQLSVL.

This clone was observed a handful of times. V gene TRBV6-5 combines with J gene TRBJ1-2, with 7 bases lining up with TRBD1. The CDR3 loop spans 12 amino acids. V trimming: 4 bases; J trimming: 6 bases; junction bases outside the gene matches: 2. In germline, CDR1 is MNHEY, CDR2 SVGAGI. This chain's CDR3 is CASSWQGDGYTF. The CDR3 DNA follows: TGTGCCAGCAGTTGGCAGGGGGATGGCTACACCTTC.

This clone has a handful of counts. Other DNA sequences in this sample translate to the same CDR3. The rearrangement links TRBV29-1 to TRBJ2-7, with D uncertain. Trimming left V 3 bases short and J 7 bases short, with 7 bases between. Germline CDR1 SQVTM, CDR2 ANQGSEA. This CDR3 has 10 amino acids. The DNA of the CDR3 is TGCAGCGTTGAGTTGGGGGAGCAGTACTTC. This sequence encodes CSVELGEQYF.

The chain is built from TRBV5-1 and TRBJ1-1; 9 bases agree with TRBD1. The V segment lost 0 bases and the J segment 5 bases; nucleotides outside the gene matches: 11. CDR3 size: 17 residues. Per the germline V gene, CDR1 is SGHRS and CDR2 is YFSETQ. The CDR3 loop reads CASSLGLGTGRGTEAFF. In nucleotides, the CDR3 is TGCGCCAGCAGCTTGGGTCTCGGGACAGGGCGAGGTACTGAAGCTTTCTTT.

A few counts support this clone. The chain links TRBV14 to TRBJ2-1, with D possibly TRBD2 on 6 matching bases. There are 13 residues in the CDR3. V lost 3 bases and J 10 bases, leaving 13 bases between the germline ends. Germline V gene sequence: CDR1 SGHDN, CDR2 FVKESK. CDR3 region: CASSQALRGEQFF. CDR3 nucleotide sequence: TGTGCCAGCAGCCAGGCCTTACGGGGGGAGCAGTTCTTC.

This chain uses TRBV5-1 with TRBJ2-1; 7 bases map to TRBD2. The V gene end was trimmed by 1 base and the J gene end by 10 bases; junction bases not matched to a gene: 5. This CDR3 has 13 residues. Germline loops: CDR1 SGHRS, CDR2 YFSETQ. CDR3 in amino acids: CASSLQGGREQFF. As DNA, the CDR3 is TGCGCCAGCAGCTTGCAGGGAGGGAGAGAGCAGTTCTTC.

A note on this clone: Mismatch with germline at one junction end may stem from a read error. V is TRBV19 and J is TRBJ2-3, with D tentatively TRBD1 (6 bases). The CDR3 covers 15 residues. Germline-derived CDR1 and CDR2 are LNHDA and SQIVND (reference sequence). CDR3 sequence (DNA): TGTGCCAGTAGTTTAGACAGGTCTAGCACAGATACGCAGTATTTT. Its translation: CASSLDRSSTDTQYF. The full variable domain, rest sourced from reference TRBV19 and TRBJ2-3, is DGGITQSPKYLFRKEGQNVTLSCEQNLNHDAMYWYRQDPGQGLRLIYYSQIVNDFQKGDIAEGYSVSREKKESFPLTVTSAQKNPTAFYLCASSLDRSSTDTQYFGPGTRLTVL.

V and J are TRBV5-4 and TRBJ1-2; 9 bases are shared with TRBD1. V shed 2 bases and J 8 bases; nucleotides not matched to a gene: 4. Germline loops: CDR1 SGHNT, CDR2 YYREEE (reference sequence). This CDR3 is built from 13 residues. The CDR3 DNA reads as TGTGCCAGCAGCTTAAACAGGGGGCAAGGCTACACCTTC. Protein product: CASSLNRGQGYTF.

A single count supports this clone. V and J are TRBV5-1 and TRBJ1-2; D unresolved. The CDR3 covers 14 residues. In germline, CDR1 is SGHRS, CDR2 YFSETQ. The germline V and J ends were trimmed by 0 bases and 6 bases, with 12 bases remaining between them. CDR3 protein: CASSLAGGNHGYTF. The CDR3 DNA sequence: TGCGCCAGCAGCTTGGCAGGTGGAAATCATGGCTACACCTTC.

V gene TRBV6-1 combines with J gene TRBJ1-1; D possibly corresponds to TRBD1 (5 bases). This CDR3 has 15 amino acids. V lost 1 base to trimming and J lost 5 bases, with 14 bases between them. Germline-derived CDR1 and CDR2 are MNHNS and SASEGT. The CDR3 region is CASSEGPGVKTEAFF. CDR3 DNA: TGTGCCAGCAGTGAAGGGCCGGGGGTCAAGACTGAAGCTTTCTTT.

On this clone: In the same sample, other DNA sequences code for this CDR3. This sequence joins TRBV5-4 and TRBJ2-5; no definite D call. Germline values: CDR1 SGHNT, CDR2 YYREEE (reference sequence). V lost 1 base to trimming and J lost 3 bases, with 4 bases between them. The CDR3 totals 12 residues. CDR3 loop: CASSLPKETQYF. The CDR3 nucleotides are TGTGCCAGCAGCTTGCCTAAAGAGACCCAGTACTTC.

The gene calls are TRBV5-1 and TRBJ2-3, with TRBD2 matching over 7 bases. From germline, CDR1 is SGHRS and CDR2 YFSETQ. There are 16 residues in the CDR3. The V segment lost 3 bases and the J segment 5 bases; nucleotides outside the gene matches: 12. The CDR3 DNA reads TGCGCCAGCAGCTCACGAAGCGGGGAAGAAGGAGATACGCAGTATTTT. Its translation is CASSSRSGEEGDTQYF.

For the CDR3, the DNA is TGTGCCAGCTCCCTCGCGGGAGCGGGATGGGGCAATGAGCAGTTCTTC. Translated: CASSLAGAGWGNEQFF. V usage is TRBV18 and J usage is TRBJ2-1, with TRBD2 identical over 7 bases. There are 16 residues in the CDR3. In germline, CDR1 is KGHSH, CDR2 LQKENI. The V segment lost 6 bases and the J segment 6 bases; nucleotides outside the gene matches: 14.